These 7 T cell receptor beta chains were all obtained from the same sample, sequenced in a study of PD-1 blockade in classical Hodgkin lymphoma. Time point described: cycle 4 day 1 (C4D1), after about 6 weeks of nivolumab. Brentuximab vedotin exposure varied, and every patient relapsed after autologous stem cell transplantation. Libraries were prepared by immunoSEQ multiplex PCR; TCRdb keeps only in-frame clonotypes and omits some of them. This sample has 110,000 or so clones, with approximately 90% found just once. Sequencing used peripheral blood mononuclear cells (PBMCs), obtained before the fourth cycle of nivolumab. Receptors originate from a human donor with classical Hodgkin lymphoma.

The chain uses TRBV7-9 and TRBJ1-5; D is perhaps TRBD1 (5 bases). This CDR3 contains 14 residues. The V gene lost 1 base and the J gene lost 6 bases, with 10 bases spanning the gap. Per germline, CDR1 SEHNR and CDR2 FQNEAQ (reference sequence). CDR3: CASSLVGGSQPQHF. In nucleotides, the CDR3 is TGTGCCAGCAGCTTAGTGGGGGGGTCTCAGCCCCAGCATTTT. The full variable domain, rest sourced from reference TRBV7-9 and TRBJ1-5, is DTGVSQNPRHKITKRGQNVTFRCDPISEHNRLYWYRQTLGQGPEFLTYFQNEAQLEKSRLLSDRFSAERPKGSFSTLEIQRTEQGDSAMYLCASSLVGGSQPQHFGDGTRLSIL.

V and J are TRBV10-3 and TRBJ1-4; 7 bases fit TRBD1. The germline gives CDR1 ENHRY, CDR2 SYGVKD. The CDR3 has 14 residues. V trimming: 4 bases; J trimming: 8 bases; junction bases outside the gene matches: 7. The CDR3 nucleotides are TGTGCCATCAGTGCCGACAGGGAAAGGGAAAAACTGTTTTTT. Amino acid sequence: CAISADREREKLFF.

This chain links TRBV11-2 with TRBJ1-1; 9 nucleotides match TRBD1. The trim removed 5 bases at V and 2 bases at J, leaving 6 bases unmatched. Looked up from germline, CDR1 is SGHAT and CDR2 is FQNNGV. The length of the CDR3 is 15 residues. In DNA, the CDR3 is TGTGCCAGCAGCCAGCCGGGACAGGGTAACACTGAAGCTTTCTTT. Translating gives CASSQPGQGNTEAFF.

The chain couples TRBV29-1 to TRBJ1-2, with 10 bases that match TRBD1. Trimming at V came to 7 bases and at J to 7 bases, leaving 9 bases not matched to a gene. Germline values: CDR1 SQVTM, CDR2 ANQGSEA. The CDR3 has 13 amino acids. The CDR3 spells CSAEDRGRGGYTF. DNA for the CDR3: TGCAGCGCCGAAGACAGGGGGCGAGGTGGCTACACCTTC.

The chain is built from TRBV5-6 and TRBJ1-2; a possible D gene is TRBD1 (6 bases). From germline, CDR1 is SGHDT and CDR2 YYEEEE. This CDR3 is 14 amino acids long. V lost 3 bases and J 7 bases, leaving 16 bases between the germline ends. The CDR3 loop is CASSWRGAQFGYTF. For the CDR3, the DNA is TGTGCCAGCAGCTGGCGGGGGGCACAATTTGGCTACACCTTC.

J is TRBJ2-1 and V is TRBV2; 8 nucleotides match TRBD2. Germline V gives CDR1 SNHLY, CDR2 FYNNEI. The CDR3 has 17 residues. V was pared by 7 bases and J by 0 bases, with 11 bases of the junction left unmatched. The CDR3 reads CASTRLESGSSYNEQFF. The DNA of the CDR3 is TGTGCCAGCACTCGACTCGAAAGCGGGAGCTCCTACAATGAGCAGTTCTTC.

This clone was observed a handful of times. This chain connects TRBV4-1 to TRBJ2-7; 8 positions match TRBD2. The junction had 9 bases not matched to a gene; V was cut back by 0 bases and J by 5 bases. CDR1 MGHRA and CDR2 YSYEKL come from the germline V gene. CDR3 length: 16 amino acids. CDR3 DNA: TGCGCCAGCAGCCAAGATGTACTAGCGGTATTCAACGAGCAGTACTTC. Translated, it gives CASSQDVLAVFNEQYF.